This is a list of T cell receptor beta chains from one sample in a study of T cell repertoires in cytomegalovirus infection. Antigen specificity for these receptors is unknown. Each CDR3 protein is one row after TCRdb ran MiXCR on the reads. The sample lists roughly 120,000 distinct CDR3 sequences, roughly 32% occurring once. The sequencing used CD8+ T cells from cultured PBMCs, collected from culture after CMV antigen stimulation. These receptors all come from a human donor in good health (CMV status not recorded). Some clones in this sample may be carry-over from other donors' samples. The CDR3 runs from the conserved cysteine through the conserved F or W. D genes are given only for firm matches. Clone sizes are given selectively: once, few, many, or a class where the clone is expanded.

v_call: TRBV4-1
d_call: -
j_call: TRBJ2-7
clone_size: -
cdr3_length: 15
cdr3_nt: TGCGCCAGCAGCCTGCGGACCGAACACTCCTACGAGCAGTACTTC
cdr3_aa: CASSLRTEHSYEQYF

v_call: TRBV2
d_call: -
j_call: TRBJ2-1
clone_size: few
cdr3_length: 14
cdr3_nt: TGTGCCAGCAGTGAGGTAGATAGTTACAATGAGCAGTTCTTC
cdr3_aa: CASSEVDSYNEQFF

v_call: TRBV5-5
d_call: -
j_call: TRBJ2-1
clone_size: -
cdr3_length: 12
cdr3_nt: TGTGCCAGCAGCACCCCGACCTATGAGCAGTTCTTC
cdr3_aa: CASSTPTYEQFF

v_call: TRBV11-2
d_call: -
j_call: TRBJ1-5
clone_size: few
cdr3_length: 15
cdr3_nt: TGTGCCAGCAGCTTAGGAGGTTGGGGCAATCAGCCCCAGCATTTT
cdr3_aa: CASSLGGWGNQPQHF

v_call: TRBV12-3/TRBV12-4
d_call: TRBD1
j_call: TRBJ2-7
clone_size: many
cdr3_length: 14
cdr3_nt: TGTGCCAGCAGCTTTGGGACAGGCTCCTACGAGCAGTACTTC
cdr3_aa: CASSFGTGSYEQYF

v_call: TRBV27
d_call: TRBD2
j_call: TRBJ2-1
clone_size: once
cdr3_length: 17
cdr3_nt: TGTGCCAGCAGTTTATCGTGGACTAGCGGGGGAAAGAATGAGCAGTTCTTC
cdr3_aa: CASSLSWTSGGKNEQFF

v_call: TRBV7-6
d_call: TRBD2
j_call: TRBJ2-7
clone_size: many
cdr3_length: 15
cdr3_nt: TGTGCCAGCAGCTTAAGACTAGCGGGGTTCTACGAGCAGTACTTC
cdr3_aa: CASSLRLAGFYEQYF

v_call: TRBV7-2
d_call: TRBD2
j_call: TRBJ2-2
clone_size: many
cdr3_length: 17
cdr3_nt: TGTGCCAGCAGCCCGGAGGGACTAGTGGGCTTCTCCGGGGAGCTGTTTTTT
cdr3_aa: CASSPEGLVGFSGELFF

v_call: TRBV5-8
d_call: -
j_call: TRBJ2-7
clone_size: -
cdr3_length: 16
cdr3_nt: TGTGCCAGCAGCCCCCCGGAGGCACAGCCTTCCTACGAGCAGTACTTC
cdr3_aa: CASSPPEAQPSYEQYF

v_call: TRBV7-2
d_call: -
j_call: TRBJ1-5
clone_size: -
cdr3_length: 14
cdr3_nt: TGTGCCAGCAGCCCAGGACGGGGTGTCCAGCCCCAGCATTTT
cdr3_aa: CASSPGRGVQPQHF

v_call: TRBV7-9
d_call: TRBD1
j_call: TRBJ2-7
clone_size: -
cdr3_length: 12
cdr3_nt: TGTGCCAGCGGACAGGGGCTCTACGAGCAGTACTTC
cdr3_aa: CASGQGLYEQYF

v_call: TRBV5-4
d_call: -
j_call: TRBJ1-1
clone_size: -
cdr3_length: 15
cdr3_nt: TGTGCCAGCAGCTTGGGGTATGGCAGGGACACTGAAGCTTTCTTT
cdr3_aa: CASSLGYGRDTEAFF

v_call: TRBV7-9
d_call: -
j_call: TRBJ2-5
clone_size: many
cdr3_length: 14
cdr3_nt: TGTGCCAGCAGCTTTCGGCAGGGCGGAGAGACCCAGTACTTC
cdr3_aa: CASSFRQGGETQYF

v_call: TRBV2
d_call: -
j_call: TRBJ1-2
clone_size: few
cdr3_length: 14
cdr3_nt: TGTGCCAGCGAGCCCGGGGAGCATAACTATGGCTACACCTTC
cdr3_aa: CASEPGEHNYGYTF

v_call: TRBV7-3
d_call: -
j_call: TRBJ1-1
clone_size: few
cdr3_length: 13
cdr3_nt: TGTGCCAGCAGCTTGTTTCCTGACACTGAAGCTTTCTTT
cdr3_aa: CASSLFPDTEAFF

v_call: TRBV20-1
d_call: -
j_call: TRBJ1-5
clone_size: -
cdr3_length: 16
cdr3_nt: TGCAGTGCTAGAGATGCCCAGGGGAAGGTCAATCAGCCCCAGCATTTT
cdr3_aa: CSARDAQGKVNQPQHF

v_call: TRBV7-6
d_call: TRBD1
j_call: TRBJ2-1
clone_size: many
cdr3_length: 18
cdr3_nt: TGTGCCAGCAGCTTAGACGTAAGGGACAGGCGATCCTACAATGAGCAGTTCTTC
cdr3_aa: CASSLDVRDRRSYNEQFF

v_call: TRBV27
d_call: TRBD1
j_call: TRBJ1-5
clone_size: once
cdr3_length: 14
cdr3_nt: TGTGCCAGCAGAAAAACAGGGGGTGAGGTGCCCCAGCATTTT
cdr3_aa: CASRKTGGEVPQHF

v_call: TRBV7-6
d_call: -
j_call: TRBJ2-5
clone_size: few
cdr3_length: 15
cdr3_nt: TGTGCCAGCAGCTTAGGGGGGTACAGCCAAGAGACCCAGTACTTC
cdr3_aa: CASSLGGYSQETQYF

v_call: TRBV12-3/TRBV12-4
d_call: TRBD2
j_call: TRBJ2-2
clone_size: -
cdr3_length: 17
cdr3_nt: TGTGCCAGCGAGGGACTAGCGGGGGCCTCGAACACCGGGGAGCTGTTTTTT
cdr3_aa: CASEGLAGASNTGELFF

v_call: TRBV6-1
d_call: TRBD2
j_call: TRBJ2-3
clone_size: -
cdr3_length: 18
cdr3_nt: TGTGCCAGCAGAAAACCGGGACTAGCGGGGGCTAGCACAGATACGCAGTATTTT
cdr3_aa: CASRKPGLAGASTDTQYF

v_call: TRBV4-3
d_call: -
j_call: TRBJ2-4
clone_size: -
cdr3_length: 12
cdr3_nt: TGCGCCAGCAGCCAAGATCGGGGATTTCAGTACTTC
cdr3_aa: CASSQDRGFQYF

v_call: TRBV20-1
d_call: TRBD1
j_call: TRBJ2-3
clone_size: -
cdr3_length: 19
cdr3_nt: TGCAGTGCTAGAGTGGGAAGGACAGGGGGATTCTTCGGCACAGATACGCAGTATTTT
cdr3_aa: CSARVGRTGGFFGTDTQYF

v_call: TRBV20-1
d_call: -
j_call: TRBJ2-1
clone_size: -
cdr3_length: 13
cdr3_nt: TGCAGTGCAACGGAGGGAATCTACAATAAGCAGTTCTTC
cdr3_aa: CSATEGIYNKQFF

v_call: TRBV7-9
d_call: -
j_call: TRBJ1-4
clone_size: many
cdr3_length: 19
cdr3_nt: TGTGCCAGCAGCTTGAGGGTTTCACGGGGTCCCCGAACTAATGAAAAACTGTTTTTT
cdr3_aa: CASSLRVSRGPRTNEKLFF

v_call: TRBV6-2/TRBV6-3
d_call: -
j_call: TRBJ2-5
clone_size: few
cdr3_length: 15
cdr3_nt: TGTGCCAGCAGTACCCCCCAGGACCACCAAGAGACCCAGTACTTC
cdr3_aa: CASSTPQDHQETQYF

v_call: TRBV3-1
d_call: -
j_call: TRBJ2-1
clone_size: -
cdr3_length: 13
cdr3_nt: TGTGCCAGCAGCCAAGTTTACGAGAATGAGCAGTTCTTC
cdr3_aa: CASSQVYENEQFF

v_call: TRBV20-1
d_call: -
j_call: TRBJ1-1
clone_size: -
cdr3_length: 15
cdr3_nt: TGCAGTGCTAGAGTCACAGGGTGGGGCGGTCCTGAAGCTTTCTTT
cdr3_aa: CSARVTGWGGPEAFF

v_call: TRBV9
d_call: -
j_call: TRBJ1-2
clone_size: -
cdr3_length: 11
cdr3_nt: TGTGCCAGCGGAGGGGGGCATGGCTACACCTTC
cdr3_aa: CASGGGHGYTF

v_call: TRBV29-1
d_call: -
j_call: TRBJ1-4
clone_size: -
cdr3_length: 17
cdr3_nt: TGCAGCGTTGAAGATTCGGGACCGTCCGCAACTAATGAAAAACTGTTTTTT
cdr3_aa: CSVEDSGPSATNEKLFF

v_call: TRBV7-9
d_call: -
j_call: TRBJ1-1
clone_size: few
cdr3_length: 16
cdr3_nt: TGTGCCAGCAGCATACTCGGGCGGGGTGTGGGTACTGAAGCTTTCTTT
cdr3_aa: CASSILGRGVGTEAFF

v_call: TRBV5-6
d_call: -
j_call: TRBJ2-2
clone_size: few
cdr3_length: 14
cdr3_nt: TGTGCCAGCAGCCCCGGAGGGGGAACCGGGGAGCTGTTTTTT
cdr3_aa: CASSPGGGTGELFF

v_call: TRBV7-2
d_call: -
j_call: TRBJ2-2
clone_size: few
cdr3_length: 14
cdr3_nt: TGTGCCAGCAGCTCGGCAGGGTACACCGGGGAGCTGTTTTTT
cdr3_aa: CASSSAGYTGELFF

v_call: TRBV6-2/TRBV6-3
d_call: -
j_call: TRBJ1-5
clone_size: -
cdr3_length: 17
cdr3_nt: TGTGCCAGCAGCCCGAACAGCCGGGGAGGCAGGGTTCAGCCCCAGCATTTT
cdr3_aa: CASSPNSRGGRVQPQHF

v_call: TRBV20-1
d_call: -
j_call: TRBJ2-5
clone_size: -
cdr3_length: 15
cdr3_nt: TGCAGTGCTAGAGATTTAGGGATCAGATGGGAGACCCAGTACTTC
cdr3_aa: CSARDLGIRWETQYF

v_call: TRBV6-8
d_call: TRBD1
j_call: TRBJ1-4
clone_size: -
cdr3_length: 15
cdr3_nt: TGTGCCAGCAGTTGGGGACAGGGGATTTTTGAAAAACTGTTTTTT
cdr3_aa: CASSWGQGIFEKLFF

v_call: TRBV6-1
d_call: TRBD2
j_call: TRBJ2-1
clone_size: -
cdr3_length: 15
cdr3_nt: TGTGCCAGCAGTGTAACTAGCGGGGGGGCCAGGGAGCAGTTCTTC
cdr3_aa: CASSVTSGGAREQFF

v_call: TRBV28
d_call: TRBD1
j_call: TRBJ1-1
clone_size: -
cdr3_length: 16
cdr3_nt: TGTGCCAGCAGTACCCCCCGGACAGGGAGGAACACTGAAGCTTTCTTT
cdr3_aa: CASSTPRTGRNTEAFF

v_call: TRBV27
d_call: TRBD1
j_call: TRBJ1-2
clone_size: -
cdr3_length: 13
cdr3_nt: TGTGCCAGCAGTATCGGGACAGGCTATGGCTACACCTTC
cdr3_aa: CASSIGTGYGYTF

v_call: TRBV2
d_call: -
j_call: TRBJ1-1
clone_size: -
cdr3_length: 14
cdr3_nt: TGTGCCAGCAGAGTTCGGGCCGCCACCTCCGAAGCTTTCTTT
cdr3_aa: CASRVRAATSEAFF

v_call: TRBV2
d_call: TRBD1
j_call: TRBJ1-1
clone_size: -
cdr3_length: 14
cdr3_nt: TGTGCCAGAGACAGGGGGCTAAGGGGCACTGAAGCTTTCTTT
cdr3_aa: CARDRGLRGTEAFF

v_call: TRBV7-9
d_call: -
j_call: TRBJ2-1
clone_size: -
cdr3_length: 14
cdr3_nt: TGTGCCAGCAGCTTACCGTCCGGGTCGGATGAGCAGTTCTTC
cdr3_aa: CASSLPSGSDEQFF

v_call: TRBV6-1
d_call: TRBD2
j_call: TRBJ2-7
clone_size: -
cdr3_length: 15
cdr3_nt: TGTGCCAGCAGTACGCCGGGACTAGCGGCCTACGAGCAGTACTTC
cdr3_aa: CASSTPGLAAYEQYF

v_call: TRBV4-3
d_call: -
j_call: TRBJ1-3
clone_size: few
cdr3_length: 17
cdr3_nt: TGCGCCAGCAGCCAAGGTCGCGGGGGCGAGCGTAGGAACACCATATATTTT
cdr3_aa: CASSQGRGGERRNTIYF

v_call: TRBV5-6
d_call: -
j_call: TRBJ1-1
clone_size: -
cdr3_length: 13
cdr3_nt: TGTGCCAGCAGCTTTATCATAGGCACTGAAGCTTTCTTT
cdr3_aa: CASSFIIGTEAFF

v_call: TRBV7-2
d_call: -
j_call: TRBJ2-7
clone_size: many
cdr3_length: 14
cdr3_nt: TGTGCCAGCAGCTTATATAGCCCCCCCTACGAGCAGTACTTC
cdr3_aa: CASSLYSPPYEQYF

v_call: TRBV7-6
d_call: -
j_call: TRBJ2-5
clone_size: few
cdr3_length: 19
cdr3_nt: TGTGCCAGCAGCTTCCATGGAGGGGGCATAGGGACGGACCGTGGGGGCCAGTACTTC
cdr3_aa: CASSFHGGGIGTDRGGQYF

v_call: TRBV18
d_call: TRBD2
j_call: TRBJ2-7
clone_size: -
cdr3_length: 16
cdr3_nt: TGTGCCAGCTCACCGATGAGGACTAGGGAGGTGGGGGAGCAGTACTTC
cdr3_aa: CASSPMRTREVGEQYF

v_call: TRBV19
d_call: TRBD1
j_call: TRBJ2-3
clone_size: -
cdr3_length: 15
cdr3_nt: TGTGCCAGTAGTACCTACAGGGGGCTGGCAGATACGCAGTATTTT
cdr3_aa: CASSTYRGLADTQYF

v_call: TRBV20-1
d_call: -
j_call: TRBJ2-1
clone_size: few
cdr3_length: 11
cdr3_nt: TGCAGTGCTAGTGCAGTAAATGAGCAGTTCTTC
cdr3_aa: CSASAVNEQFF